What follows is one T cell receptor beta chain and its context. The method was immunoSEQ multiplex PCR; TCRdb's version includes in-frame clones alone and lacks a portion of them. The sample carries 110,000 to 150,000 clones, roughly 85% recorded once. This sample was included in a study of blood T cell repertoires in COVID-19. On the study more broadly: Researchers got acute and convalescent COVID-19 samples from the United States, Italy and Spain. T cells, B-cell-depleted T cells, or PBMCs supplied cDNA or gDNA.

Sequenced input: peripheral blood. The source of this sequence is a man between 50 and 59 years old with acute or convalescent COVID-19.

CDR3: CASSPGLATDTQYF. The CDR3 DNA reads as TGTGCCAGCAGCCCGGGACTAGCAACAGATACGCAGTATTTT. The gene calls are TRBV7-6 and TRBJ2-3, with 9 bases matching TRBD2. Germline trimming cut 5 bases from V and 3 bases from J; bases unmatched to any gene: 3. CDR1 is SGHVS and CDR2 is FNYEAQ in the germline V gene. The CDR3 is 14 residues long.